This entry features one T cell receptor beta chain sequence. Its antigen is not yet known. Qualities for individual bases were not recorded, and no much larger clone is one base off. Trimming removed 0 bases from V and 1 base from J; the gene matches leave 7 bases unexplained. There are 17 amino acids in the CDR3, from cysteine to phenylalanine inclusive. The only DNA kept is the CDR3, 51 bases in frame from the first base. Looking up the germline V gene yields CDR1 SGHRS and CDR2 YFSETQ. The sample comes from a study of T cell responses to AZD1222 COVID-19 vaccine (dated by TCRdb to about 2021). About the full investigation: AZD1222 recipients given second doses at about 4 weeks or at about 12 weeks were pooled, since spike-specific TCR depth and breadth were not found to differ between the two schedules. A total of 233 trial participants underwent TCR sequencing, of whom about 200 had received two doses of AZD1222 and about 25 had received two doses of the MenACWY control vaccine. Trial participants were enrolled by age into subgroups of 18-55, 56-69 and 70-plus years, and approximately 150, 30 and 60 TCR-sequenced participants, respectively, were included in these subgroups.

On the study overall, not on this receptor specifically: CD4 TCRs associated with the vaccine covered the entire spike protein, and the dominant responses were in regions 160-218 and 743-854. Because no samples from the day 14 peak response were available, repertoires could be characterized only after the peak T cell response. After two AZD1222 doses, both the breadth and the depth of spike-specific TCRs were significantly higher than at day 0 and than in MenACWY recipients. The 56-69-year group was small, and its depth increase did not reach significance, likely because of low power. Conclusions about previously exposed vaccinees are limited because only five to seven AZD1222 recipients were SARS-CoV-2 seropositive at baseline. Nearly half of unique spike-specific TCRs reportedly recognized epitopes outside regions mutated in the B.1.351 and B.1.1.7 variants. Participants were mostly white British, with more females than males. The authors suggested clonal diversity may have been underestimated.

The CDR3 regions of human TCRbeta chains were subjected to immunosequencing. Regarding the original processing steps: Repertoire TCRs were checked for matches against a reference library of SARS-CoV-2-specific TCRs that had been generated using the MIRA antigen-specificity platform. Breadth was defined as the fraction of unique TCRs that were SARS-CoV-2-associated. Depth was defined as the fraction of total T cells that were SARS-CoV-2-associated. Each spike-specific TCR was assigned to its reactive spike region and to a CD4 or CD8 class using the MIRA data. Log10-transformed breadth and depth values were compared by one-way ANOVA with Sidak's multiple comparisons tests. This immuneACCESS table, as held by TCRdb, lists in-frame sequences with V and J called but not all clones. Of the missing ones, under half trace to an unresolved V gene in checked studies; the others have no known cause. V and J calls and clone size follow that table, whereas D and trimming were derived from the DNA. Recorded for this sample are more than 80,000 clones; approximately 85% of them occurred a single time. Clones ranked in the top ten supply 5.8% of the sample.

Reading the label with the study, this specimen's time point is: baseline before first vaccination. The vaccinee samples were drawn from two UK trials, COV001 and COV002, one of which was a single-blind randomized controlled phase 2/3 trial testing AZD1222 (ChAdOx1 nCoV-19) in healthy adults. Trial participant PBMC samples were collected at day 0 and day 28 after the second dose for TCRbeta chain sequencing. The material sequenced was peripheral blood, taken on day 0 of AZD1222 vaccination. The TCR comes from an adult in good health. The chain is encoded by TRBV5-1 joined to TRBJ2-3, and 8 junction bases match TRBD2. Here the CDR3 is given as CASSLDGRALGTDTQYF. Here is the DNA: TGCGCCAGCAGCTTGGACGGGAGGGCCTTGGGCACAGATACGCAGTATTTT. Reference TRBV5-1 and TRBJ2-3 genes cover what lies past the CDR3, so the full variable domain is KAGVTQTPRYLIKTRGQQVTLSCSPISGHRSVSWYQQTPGQGLQFLFEYFSETQRNKGNFPGRFSGRQFSNSRSEMNVSTLELGDSALYLCASSLDGRALGTDTQYFGPGTRLTVL.